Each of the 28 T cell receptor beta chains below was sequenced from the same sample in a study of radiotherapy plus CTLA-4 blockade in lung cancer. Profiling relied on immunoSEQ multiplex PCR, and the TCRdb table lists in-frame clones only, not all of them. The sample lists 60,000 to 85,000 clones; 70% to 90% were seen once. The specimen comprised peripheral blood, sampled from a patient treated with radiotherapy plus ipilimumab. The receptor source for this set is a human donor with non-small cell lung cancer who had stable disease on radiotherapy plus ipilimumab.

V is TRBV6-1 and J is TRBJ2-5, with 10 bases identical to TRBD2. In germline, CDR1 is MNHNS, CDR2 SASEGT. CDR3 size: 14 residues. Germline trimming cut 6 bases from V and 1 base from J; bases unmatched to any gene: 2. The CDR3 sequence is CASRGTSAQETQYF. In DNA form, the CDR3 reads TGTGCCAGCAGGGGGACTAGCGCCCAAGAGACCCAGTACTTC.

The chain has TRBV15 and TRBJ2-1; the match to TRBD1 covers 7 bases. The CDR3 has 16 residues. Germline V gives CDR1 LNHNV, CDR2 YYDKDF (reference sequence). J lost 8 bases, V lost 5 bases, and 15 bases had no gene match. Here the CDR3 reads CATSPTDRALRDEQFF. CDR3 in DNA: TGTGCCACCAGCCCTACCGACAGGGCCCTTCGGGATGAGCAGTTCTTC.

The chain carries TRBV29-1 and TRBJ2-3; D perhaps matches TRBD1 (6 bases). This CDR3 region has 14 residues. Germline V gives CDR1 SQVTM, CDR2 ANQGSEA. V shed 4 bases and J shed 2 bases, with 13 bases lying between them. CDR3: CSVARDTNTDTQYF. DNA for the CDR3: TGCAGCGTTGCCAGGGACACCAACACAGATACGCAGTATTTT.

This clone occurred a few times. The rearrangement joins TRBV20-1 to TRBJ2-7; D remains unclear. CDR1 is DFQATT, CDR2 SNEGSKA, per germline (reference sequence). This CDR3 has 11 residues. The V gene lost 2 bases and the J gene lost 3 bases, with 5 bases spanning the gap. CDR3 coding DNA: TGCAGTGCTAGATCCGACTACGAGCAGTACTTC. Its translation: CSARSDYEQYF.

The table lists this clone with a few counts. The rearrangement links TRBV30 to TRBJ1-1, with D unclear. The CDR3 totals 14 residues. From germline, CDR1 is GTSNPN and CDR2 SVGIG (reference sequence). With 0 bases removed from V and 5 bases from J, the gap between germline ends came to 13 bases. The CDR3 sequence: CAWSVQPTLTEAFF. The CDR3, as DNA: TGTGCCTGGAGTGTACAGCCAACCTTGACTGAAGCTTTCTTT.

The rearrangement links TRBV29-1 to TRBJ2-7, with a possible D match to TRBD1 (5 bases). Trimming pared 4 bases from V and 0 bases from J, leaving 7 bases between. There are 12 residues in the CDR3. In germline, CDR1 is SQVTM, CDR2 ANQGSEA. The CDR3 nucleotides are TGCAGCGTTGGACAGAGCTCCTACGAGCAGTACTTC. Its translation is CSVGQSSYEQYF.

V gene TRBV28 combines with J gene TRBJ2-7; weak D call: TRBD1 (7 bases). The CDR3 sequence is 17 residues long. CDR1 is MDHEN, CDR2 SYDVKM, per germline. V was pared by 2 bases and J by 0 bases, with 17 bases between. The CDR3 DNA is TGTGCCAGCAGTTTAGAGGGGGGACAGATTATCTCCTACGAGCAGTACTTC. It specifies CASSLEGGQIISYEQYF.

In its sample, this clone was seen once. The CDR3 sequence: CASSPIRDGQHTIYF. DNA for the CDR3: TGTGCCAGCTCACCAATCCGGGACGGTCAACACACCATATATTTT. The chain is built from TRBV18 and TRBJ1-3; tentative D call: TRBD1 (5 bases). Deletions cut 2 bases from V and 8 bases from J, with 16 bases between. Germline V gene sequence: CDR1 KGHSH, CDR2 LQKENI. This CDR3 is built from 15 residues.

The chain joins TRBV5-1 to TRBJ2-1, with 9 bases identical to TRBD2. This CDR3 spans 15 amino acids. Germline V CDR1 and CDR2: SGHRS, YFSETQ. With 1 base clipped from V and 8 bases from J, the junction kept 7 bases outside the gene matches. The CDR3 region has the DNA TGCGCCAGCAGCTTGACTGCGGGGGGGCCCTATGAGCAGTTCTTC. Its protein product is CASSLTAGGPYEQFF.

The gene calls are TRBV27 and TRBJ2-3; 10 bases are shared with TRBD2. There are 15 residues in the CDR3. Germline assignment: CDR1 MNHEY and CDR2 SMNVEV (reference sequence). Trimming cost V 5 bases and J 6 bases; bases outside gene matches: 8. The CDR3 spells CASSRAGGPKDTQYF. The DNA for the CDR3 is TGTGCCAGCAGTCGAGCGGGAGGGCCAAAGGATACGCAGTATTTT.

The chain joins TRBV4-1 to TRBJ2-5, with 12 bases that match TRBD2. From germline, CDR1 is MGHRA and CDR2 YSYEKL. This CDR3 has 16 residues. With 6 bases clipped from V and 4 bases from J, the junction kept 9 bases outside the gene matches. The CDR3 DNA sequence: TGCGCCAGCAGTCTCCGACTAGCGGGAGCCGGAGAGACCCAGTACTTC. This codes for CASSLRLAGAGETQYF.

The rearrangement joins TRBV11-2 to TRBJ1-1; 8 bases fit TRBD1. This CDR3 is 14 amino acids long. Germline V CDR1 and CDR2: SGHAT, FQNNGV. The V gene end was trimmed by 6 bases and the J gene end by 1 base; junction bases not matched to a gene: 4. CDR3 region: CASRVQGGNTEAFF. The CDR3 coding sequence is TGTGCCAGCAGGGTACAGGGGGGGAACACTGAAGCTTTCTTT.

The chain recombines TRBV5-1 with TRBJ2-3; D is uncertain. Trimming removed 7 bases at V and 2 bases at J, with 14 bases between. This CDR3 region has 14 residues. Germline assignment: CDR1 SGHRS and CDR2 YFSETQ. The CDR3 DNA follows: TGCGCCAGCGGAGAGCAGACAACCACAGATACGCAGTATTTT. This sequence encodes CASGEQTTTDTQYF. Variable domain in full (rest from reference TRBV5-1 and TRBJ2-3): KAGVTQTPRYLIKTRGQQVTLSCSPISGHRSVSWYQQTPGQGLQFLFEYFSETQRNKGNFPGRFSGRQFSNSRSEMNVSTLELGDSALYLCASGEQTTTDTQYFGPGTRLTVL.

The CDR3 nucleotides are TGCGCCAGCAGCTTGAGGACTAGCGGGGTGGCAGATACGCAGTATTTT. This translates into CASSLRTSGVADTQYF. The chain has TRBV5-1 and TRBJ2-3; 12 bases map to TRBD2. With V trimmed by 1 base and J by 4 bases, 4 bases remained unmatched. The CDR3 totals 16 residues. Germline values: CDR1 SGHRS, CDR2 YFSETQ.

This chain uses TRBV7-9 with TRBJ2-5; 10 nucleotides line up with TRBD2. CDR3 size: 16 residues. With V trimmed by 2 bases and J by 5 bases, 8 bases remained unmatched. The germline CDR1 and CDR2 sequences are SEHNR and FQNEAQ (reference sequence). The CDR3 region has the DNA TGTGCCAGCAGCTTACTAAGCGGGGGGGAAGGTGAGACCCAGTACTTC. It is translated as CASSLLSGGEGETQYF. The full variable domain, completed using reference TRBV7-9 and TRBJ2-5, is DTGVSQNPRHKITKRGQNVTFRCDPISEHNRLYWYRQTLGQGPEFLTYFQNEAQLEKSRLLSDRFSAERPKGSFSTLEIQRTEQGDSAMYLCASSLLSGGEGETQYFGPGTRLLVL.

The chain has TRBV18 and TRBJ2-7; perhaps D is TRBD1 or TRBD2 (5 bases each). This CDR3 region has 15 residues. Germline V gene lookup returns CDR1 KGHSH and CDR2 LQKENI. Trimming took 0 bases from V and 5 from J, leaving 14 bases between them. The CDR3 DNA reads TGTGCCAGCTCACCACCTGGGACCTTGAAGAACGAGCAGTACTTC. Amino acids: CASSPPGTLKNEQYF. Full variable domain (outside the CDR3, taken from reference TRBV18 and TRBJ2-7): NAGVMQNPRHLVRRRGQEARLRCSPMKGHSHVYWYRQLPEEGLKFMVYLQKENIIDESGMPKERFSAEFPKEGPSILRIQQVVRGDSAAYFCASSPPGTLKNEQYFGPGTRLTVT.

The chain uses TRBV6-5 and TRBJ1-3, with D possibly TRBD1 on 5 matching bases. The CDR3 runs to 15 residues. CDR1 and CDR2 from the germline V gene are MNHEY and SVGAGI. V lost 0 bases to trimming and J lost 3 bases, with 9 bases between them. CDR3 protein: CASSYSPGSGNTIYF. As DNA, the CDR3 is TGTGCCAGCAGTTACTCCCCAGGGAGTGGAAACACCATATATTTT.

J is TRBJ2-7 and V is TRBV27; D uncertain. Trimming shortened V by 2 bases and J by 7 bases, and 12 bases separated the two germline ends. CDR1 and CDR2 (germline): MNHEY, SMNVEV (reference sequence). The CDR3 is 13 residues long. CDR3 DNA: TGTGCCAGCAGTTTACGAGTAGCTGGGGAGCAGTACTTC. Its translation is CASSLRVAGEQYF.

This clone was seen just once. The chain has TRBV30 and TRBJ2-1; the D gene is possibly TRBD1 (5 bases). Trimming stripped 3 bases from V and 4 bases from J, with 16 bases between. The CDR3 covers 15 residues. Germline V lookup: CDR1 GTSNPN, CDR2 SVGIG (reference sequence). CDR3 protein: CAWRDNNVPYNEQFF. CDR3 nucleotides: TGTGCCTGGAGGGACAACAACGTCCCATACAATGAGCAGTTCTTC.

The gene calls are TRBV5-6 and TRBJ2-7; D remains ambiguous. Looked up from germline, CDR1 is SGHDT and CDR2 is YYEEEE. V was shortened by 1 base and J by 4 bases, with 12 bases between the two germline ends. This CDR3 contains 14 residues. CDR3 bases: TGTGCCAGCAGCTTGATCTCCTCCCGTTACGAGCAGTACTTC. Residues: CASSLISSRYEQYF.

The CDR3 DNA reads TGTGCCAGCAGCTCAGGGGCATACACTGAAGCTTTCTTT. It is translated as CASSSGAYTEAFF. This sequence joins TRBV28 and TRBJ1-1; TRBD1 might be the D (6 bases). CDR1 and CDR2 from the germline V gene are MDHEN and SYDVKM. The CDR3 consists of 13 residues. V was pared by 6 bases and J by 3 bases, with 11 bases between.

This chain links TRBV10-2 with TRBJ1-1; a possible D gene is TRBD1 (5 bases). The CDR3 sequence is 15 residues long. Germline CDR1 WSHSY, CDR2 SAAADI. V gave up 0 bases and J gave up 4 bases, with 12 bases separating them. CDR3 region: CASSESGRAGTEAFF. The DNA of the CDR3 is TGCGCCAGCAGTGAGTCTGGCAGGGCAGGCACTGAAGCTTTCTTT.

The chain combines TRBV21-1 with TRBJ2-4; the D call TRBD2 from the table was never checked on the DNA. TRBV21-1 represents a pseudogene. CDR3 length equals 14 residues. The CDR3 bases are TGTGCCAGCTCCCGTCCCGGACTGCGGGACATTCAGTACTTC. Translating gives CASSRPGLRDIQYF.

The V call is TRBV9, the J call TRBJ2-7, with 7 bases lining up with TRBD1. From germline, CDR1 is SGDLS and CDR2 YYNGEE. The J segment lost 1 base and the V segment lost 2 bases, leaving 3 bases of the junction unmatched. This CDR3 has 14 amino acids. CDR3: CASSVGDRSYEQYF. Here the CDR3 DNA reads TGTGCCAGCAGCGTTGGGGACAGATCCTACGAGCAGTACTTC.

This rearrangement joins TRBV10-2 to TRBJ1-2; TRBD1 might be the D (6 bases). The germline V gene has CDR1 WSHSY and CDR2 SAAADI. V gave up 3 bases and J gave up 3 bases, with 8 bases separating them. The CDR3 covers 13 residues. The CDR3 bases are TGCGCCAGCAGTGAACGGACAGACTATGGCTACACCTTC. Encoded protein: CASSERTDYGYTF.

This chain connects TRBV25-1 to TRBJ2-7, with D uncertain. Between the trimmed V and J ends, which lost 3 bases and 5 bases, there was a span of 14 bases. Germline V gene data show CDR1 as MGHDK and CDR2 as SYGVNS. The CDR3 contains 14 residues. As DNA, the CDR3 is TGTGCCAGCAGTGAGTTACTCCCCGCCCACGAGCAGTACTTC. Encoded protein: CASSELLPAHEQYF.

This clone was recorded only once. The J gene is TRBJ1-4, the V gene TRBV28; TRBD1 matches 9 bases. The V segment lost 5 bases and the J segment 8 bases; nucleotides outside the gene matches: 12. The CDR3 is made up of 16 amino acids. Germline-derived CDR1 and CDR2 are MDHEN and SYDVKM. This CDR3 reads CASSRAGTGRNEKLFF. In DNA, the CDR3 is TGTGCCAGCAGTCGCGCGGGGACAGGGCGAAACGAAAAACTGTTTTTT.

The CDR3 protein is CASSLAAGAINSPLHF. CDR3 in DNA: TGTGCCAGCAGCTTAGCTGCAGGGGCGATTAATTCACCCCTCCACTTT. The rearrangement links TRBV7-6 to TRBJ1-6; tentatively, D is TRBD1 (6 bases). Deletions cut 0 bases from V and 6 bases from J, with 12 bases between. Germline loops: CDR1 SGHVS, CDR2 FNYEAQ. This CDR3 region has 16 residues.